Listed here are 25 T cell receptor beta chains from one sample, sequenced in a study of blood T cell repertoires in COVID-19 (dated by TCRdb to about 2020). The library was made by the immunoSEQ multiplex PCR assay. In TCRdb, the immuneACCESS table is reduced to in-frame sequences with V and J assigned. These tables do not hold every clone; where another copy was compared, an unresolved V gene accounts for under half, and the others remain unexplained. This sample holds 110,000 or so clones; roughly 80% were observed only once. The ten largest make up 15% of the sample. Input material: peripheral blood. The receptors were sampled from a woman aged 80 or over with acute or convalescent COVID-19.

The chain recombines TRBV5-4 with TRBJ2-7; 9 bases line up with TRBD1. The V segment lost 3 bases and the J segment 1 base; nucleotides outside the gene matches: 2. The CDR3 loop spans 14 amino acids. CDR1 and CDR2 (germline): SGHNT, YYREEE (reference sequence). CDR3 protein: CASSSGQGSYEQYV. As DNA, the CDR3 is TGTGCCAGCAGCTCCGGACAGGGGTCCTACGAGCAGTACGTC.

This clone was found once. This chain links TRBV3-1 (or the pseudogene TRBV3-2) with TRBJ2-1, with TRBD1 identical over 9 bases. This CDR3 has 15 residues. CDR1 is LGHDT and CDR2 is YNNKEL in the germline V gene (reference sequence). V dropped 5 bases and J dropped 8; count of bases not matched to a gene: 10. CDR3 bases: TGTGCCAGCAGCTTCCGTAACAGGGGGCGGGATGAGCAGTTCTTC. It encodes CASSFRNRGRDEQFF.

CDR3 loop: CSAIPGSEAFF. The CDR3 bases are TGCAGTGCTATACCGGGGTCGGAAGCTTTCTTT. V and J are TRBV20-1 and TRBJ1-1, with D unresolved. V was pared by 4 bases and J by 8 bases, with 11 bases between. The CDR3 sequence is 11 residues long. Germline CDR1 DFQATT, CDR2 SNEGSKA (reference sequence).

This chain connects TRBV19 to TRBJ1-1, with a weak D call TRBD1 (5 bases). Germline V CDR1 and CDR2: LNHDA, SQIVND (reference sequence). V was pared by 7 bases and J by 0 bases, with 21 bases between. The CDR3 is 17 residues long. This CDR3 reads CASNRLGGARMNTEAFF. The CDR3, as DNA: TGTGCCAGTAATCGCTTAGGAGGGGCGCGGATGAACACTGAAGCTTTCTTT.

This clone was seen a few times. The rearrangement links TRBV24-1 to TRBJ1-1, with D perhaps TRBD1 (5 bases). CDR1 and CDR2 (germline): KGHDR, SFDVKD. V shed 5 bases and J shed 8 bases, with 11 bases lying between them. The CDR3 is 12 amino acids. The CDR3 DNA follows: TGTGCCACCAGTGGCCACGGGGGGGAAGCTTTCTTT. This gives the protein CATSGHGGEAFF.

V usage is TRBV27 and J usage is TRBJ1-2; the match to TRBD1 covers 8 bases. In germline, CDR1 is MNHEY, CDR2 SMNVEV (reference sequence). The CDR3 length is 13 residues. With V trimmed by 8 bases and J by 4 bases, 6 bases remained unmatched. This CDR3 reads CASGQGSGYGYTF. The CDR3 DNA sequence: TGTGCCAGCGGACAGGGTTCGGGCTATGGCTACACCTTC.

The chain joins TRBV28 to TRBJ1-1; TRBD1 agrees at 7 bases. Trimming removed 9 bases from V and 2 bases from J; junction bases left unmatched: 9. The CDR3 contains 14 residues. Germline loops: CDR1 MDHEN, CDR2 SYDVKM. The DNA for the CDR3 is TGTGCCAGTAAGCGGACAGGACTAAACACTGAAGCTTTCTTT. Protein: CASKRTGLNTEAFF. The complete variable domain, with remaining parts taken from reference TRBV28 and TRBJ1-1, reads DVKVTQSSRYLVKRTGEKVFLECVQDMDHENMFWYRQDPGLGLRLIYFSYDVKMKEKGDIPEGYSVSREKKERFSLILESASTNQTSMYLCASKRTGLNTEAFFGQGTRLTVV.

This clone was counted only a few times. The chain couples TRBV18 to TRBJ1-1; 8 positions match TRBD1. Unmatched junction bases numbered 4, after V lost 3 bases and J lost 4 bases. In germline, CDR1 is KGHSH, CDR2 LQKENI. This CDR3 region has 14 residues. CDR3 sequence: CASSPRQGSTEAFF. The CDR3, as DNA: TGTGCCAGCTCACCCCGACAGGGGAGCACTGAAGCTTTCTTT.

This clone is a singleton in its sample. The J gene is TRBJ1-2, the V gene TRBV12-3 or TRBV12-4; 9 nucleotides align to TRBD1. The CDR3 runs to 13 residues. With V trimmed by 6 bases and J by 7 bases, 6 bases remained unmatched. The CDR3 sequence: CASRTGQGGGYTF. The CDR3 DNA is TGTGCCAGCAGGACGGGACAGGGTGGTGGCTACACCTTC.

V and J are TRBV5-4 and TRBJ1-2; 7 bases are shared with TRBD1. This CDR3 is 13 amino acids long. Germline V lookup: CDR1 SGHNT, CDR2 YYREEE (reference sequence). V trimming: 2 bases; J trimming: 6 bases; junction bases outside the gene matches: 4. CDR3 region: CASSLRGTDGYTF. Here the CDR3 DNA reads TGTGCCAGCAGCTTACGAGGGACAGATGGCTACACCTTC.

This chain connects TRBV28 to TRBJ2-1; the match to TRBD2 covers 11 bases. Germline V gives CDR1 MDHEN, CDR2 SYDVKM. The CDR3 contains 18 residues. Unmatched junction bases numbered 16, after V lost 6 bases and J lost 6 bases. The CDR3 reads CASRTGTSGIRVLNEQFF. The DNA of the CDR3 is TGTGCCAGCAGGACCGGGACTAGCGGTATTAGGGTTCTCAATGAGCAGTTCTTC.

CDR3 bases: TGTGCCAGCAGTCTTGGGACTAGCGGGAGCCTTGAGACCCAGTACTTC. Its protein is CASSLGTSGSLETQYF. V usage is TRBV28 and J usage is TRBJ2-5, with 14 bases that match TRBD2. The ends lost 5 bases at V and 5 bases at J; junction bases unmatched: 7. Germline CDR1 reads MDHEN; CDR2 reads SYDVKM. The CDR3 is 16 residues long.

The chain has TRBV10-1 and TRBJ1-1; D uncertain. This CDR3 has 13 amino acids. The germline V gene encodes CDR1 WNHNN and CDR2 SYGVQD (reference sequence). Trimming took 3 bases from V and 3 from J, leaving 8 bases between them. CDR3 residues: CASSEPGYTEAFF. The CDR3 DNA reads TGCGCCAGCAGTGAACCGGGGTACACTGAAGCTTTCTTT.

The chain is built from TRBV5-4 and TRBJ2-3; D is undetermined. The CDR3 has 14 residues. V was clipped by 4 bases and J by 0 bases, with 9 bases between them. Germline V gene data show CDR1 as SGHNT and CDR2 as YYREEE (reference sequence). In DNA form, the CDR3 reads TGTGCCAGCAGCCTGCAGGCGAGCACAGATACGCAGTATTTT. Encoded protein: CASSLQASTDTQYF.

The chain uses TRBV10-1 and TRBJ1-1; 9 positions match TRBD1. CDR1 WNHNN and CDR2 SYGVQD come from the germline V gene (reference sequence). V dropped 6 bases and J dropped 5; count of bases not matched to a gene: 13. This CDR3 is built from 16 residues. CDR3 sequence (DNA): TGCGCCAGCAGACCGGGACAGGGCCCGTGGGGGACTGAAGCTTTCTTT. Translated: CASRPGQGPWGTEAFF.

DNA of the CDR3: TGTGCCAGCACAAACGCGGGTTTCGGAAACACCATATATTTT. It specifies CASTNAGFGNTIYF. The chain carries TRBV6-6 and TRBJ1-3; D is ambiguous. The CDR3 spans 14 residues. Trimming removed 7 bases at V and 4 bases at J, with 14 bases between. In germline, CDR1 is MNHNY, CDR2 SVGAGI (reference sequence).

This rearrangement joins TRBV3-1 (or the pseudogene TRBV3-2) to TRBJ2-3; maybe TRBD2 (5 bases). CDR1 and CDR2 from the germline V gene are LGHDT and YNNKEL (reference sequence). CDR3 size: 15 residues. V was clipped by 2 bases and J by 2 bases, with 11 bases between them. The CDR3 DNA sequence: TGTGCCAGCAGCCAATCTGGACTGTTCACAGATACGCAGTATTTT. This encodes CASSQSGLFTDTQYF.

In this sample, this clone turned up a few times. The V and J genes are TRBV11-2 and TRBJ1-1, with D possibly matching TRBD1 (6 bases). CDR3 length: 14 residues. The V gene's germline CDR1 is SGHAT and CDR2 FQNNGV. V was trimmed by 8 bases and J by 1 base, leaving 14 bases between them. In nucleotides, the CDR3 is TGTGCCAGCGGCCGACAGGTCTGGAACACTGAAGCTTTCTTT. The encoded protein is CASGRQVWNTEAFF.

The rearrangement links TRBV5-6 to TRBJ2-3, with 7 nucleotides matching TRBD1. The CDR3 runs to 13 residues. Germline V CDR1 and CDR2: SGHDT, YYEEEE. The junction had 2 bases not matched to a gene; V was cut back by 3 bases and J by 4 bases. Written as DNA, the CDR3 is TGTGCCAGCAGCTATACAGGGGCAGATACGCAGTATTTT. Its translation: CASSYTGADTQYF.

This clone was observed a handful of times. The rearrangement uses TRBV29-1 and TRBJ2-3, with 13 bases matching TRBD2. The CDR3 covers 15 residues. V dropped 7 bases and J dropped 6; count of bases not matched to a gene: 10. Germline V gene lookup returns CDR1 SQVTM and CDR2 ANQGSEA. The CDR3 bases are TGCAGCGGGACCGGACTAGCGGGAGTGAGGGATACGCAGTATTTT. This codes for CSGTGLAGVRDTQYF.

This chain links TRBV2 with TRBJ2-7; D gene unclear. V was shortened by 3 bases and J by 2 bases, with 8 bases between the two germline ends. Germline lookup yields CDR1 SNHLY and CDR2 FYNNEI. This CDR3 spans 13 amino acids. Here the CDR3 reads CASSDYKAYEQYF. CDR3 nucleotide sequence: TGTGCCAGCAGTGATTACAAAGCCTACGAGCAGTACTTC.

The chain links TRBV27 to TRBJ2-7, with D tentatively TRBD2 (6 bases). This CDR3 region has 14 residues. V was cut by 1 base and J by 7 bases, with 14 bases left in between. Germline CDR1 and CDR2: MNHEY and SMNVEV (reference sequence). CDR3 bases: TGTGCCAGCAGTTTATGGAGGGAGACCCGTGAGCAGTACTTC. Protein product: CASSLWRETREQYF.

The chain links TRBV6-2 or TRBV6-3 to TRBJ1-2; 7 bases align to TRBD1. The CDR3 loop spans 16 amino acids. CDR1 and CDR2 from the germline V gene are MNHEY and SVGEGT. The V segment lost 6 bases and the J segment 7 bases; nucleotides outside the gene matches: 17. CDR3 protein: CASSPNEGAVSSGYTF. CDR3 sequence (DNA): TGTGCCAGCAGCCCTAATGAGGGGGCAGTAAGTAGTGGCTACACCTTC.

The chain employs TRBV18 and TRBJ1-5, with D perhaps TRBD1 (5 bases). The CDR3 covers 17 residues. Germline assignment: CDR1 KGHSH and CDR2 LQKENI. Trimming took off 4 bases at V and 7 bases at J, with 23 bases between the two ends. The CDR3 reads CASSLGSGLRIEQPQHF. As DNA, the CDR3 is TGTGCCAGCTCACTTGGTTCGGGACTGAGGATCGAACAGCCCCAGCATTTT. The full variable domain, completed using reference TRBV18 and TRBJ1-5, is NAGVMQNPRHLVRRRGQEARLRCSPMKGHSHVYWYRQLPEEGLKFMVYLQKENIIDESGMPKERFSAEFPKEGPSILRIQQVVRGDSAAYFCASSLGSGLRIEQPQHFGDGTRLSIL.

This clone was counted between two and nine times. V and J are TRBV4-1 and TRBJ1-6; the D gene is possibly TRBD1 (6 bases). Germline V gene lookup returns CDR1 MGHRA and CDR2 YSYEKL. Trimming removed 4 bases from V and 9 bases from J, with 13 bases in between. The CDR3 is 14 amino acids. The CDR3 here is CASSPSDRPSPLHF. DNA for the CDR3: TGCGCCAGCAGCCCCTCTGACAGGCCTTCACCCCTCCACTTT.